The clone carrying this T cell receptor beta chain was counted a few times. The antigen remains undetermined. This specimen comes from a study of cytomegalovirus exposure and HLA in healthy donors. PCR amplification relied on 60 Vbeta primers (plus 13 Jbeta primers). Generated by immunoSEQ multiplex PCR, the TCRdb table keeps only in-frame clones and is missing some. The sample lists 150,000 or so clones, just under 80% seen once, with around 3.2% in the top ten. CDR3 length: 14 amino acids. V trimming: 0 bases; J trimming: 3 bases; junction bases outside the gene matches: 0. Germline values: CDR1 SGHTA, CDR2 FQGNSA. General observations from the study: In a later analysis, 16,951 TCR beta sequences were associated with HLA alleles at 0.05 false discovery rate. The listing of approximately 160 TCR beta chains classed them as cytomegalovirus-associated.

The V and J genes are TRBV7-2 and TRBJ2-3, with 7 nucleotides matching TRBD2. Sequenced: PBMCs. This TCR came from a woman aged 45 to 65 in good health and CMV-seropositive. CDR3 loop: CASSLAGGTDTQYF. The CDR3 DNA is TGTGCCAGCAGCTTAGCGGGGGGGACAGATACGCAGTATTTT.